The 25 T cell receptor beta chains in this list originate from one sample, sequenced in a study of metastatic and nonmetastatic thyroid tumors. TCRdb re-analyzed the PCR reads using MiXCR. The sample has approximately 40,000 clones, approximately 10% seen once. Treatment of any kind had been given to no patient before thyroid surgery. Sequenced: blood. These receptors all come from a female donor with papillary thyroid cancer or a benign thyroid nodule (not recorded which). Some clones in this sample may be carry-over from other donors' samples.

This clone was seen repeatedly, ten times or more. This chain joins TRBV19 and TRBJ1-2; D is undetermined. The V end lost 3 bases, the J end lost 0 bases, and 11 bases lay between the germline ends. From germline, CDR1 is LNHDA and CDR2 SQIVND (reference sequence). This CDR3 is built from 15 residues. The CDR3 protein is CASSMRPVPNYGYTF. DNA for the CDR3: TGTGCCAGTAGTATGAGACCGGTTCCTAACTATGGCTACACCTTC. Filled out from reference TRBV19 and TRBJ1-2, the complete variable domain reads DGGITQSPKYLFRKEGQNVTLSCEQNLNHDAMYWYRQDPGQGLRLIYYSQIVNDFQKGDIAEGYSVSREKKESFPLTVTSAQKNPTAFYLCASSMRPVPNYGYTFGSGTRLTVV.

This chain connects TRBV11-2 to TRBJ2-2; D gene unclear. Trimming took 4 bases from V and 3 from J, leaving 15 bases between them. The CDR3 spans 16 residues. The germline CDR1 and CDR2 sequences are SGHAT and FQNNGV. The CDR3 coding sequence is TGTGCCAGCAGCTACAGTGGTGTGACACACACCGGGGAGCTGTTTTTT. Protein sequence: CASSYSGVTHTGELFF.

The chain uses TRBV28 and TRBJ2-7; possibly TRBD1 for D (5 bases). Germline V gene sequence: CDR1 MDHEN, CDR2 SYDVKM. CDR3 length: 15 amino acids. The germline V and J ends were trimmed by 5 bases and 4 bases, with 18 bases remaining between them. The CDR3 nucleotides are TGTGCCAGCAGTGACCTACAGGTGGCCGGGTACGAGCAGTACTTC. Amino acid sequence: CASSDLQVAGYEQYF.

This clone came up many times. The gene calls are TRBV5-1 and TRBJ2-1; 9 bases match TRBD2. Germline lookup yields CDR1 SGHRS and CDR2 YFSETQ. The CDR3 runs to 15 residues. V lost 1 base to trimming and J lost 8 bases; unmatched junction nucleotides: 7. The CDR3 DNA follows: TGCGCCAGCAGCTTGTCACCTAGCGGGACCGATGAGCAGTTCTTC. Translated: CASSLSPSGTDEQFF.

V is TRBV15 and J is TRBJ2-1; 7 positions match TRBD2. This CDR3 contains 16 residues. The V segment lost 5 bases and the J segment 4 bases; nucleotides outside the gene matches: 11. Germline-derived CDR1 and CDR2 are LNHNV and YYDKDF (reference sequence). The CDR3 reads CATSPRPGLCYNEQFF. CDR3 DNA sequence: TGTGCCACCAGCCCACGACCGGGACTATGTTACAATGAGCAGTTCTTC.

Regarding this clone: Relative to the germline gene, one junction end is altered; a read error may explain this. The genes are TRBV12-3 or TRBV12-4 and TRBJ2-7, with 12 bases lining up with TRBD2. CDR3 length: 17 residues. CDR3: CASRSTSGRPYSYEKYF. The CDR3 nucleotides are TGTGCCAGCAGGTCGACTAGCGGGAGACCTTACTCCTACGAGAAGTACTTC.

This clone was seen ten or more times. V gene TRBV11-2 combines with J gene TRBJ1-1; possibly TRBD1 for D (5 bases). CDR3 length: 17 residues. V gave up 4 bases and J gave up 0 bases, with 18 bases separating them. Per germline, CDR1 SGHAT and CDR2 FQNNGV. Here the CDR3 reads CASSWAGRMTLNTEAFF. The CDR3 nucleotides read TGTGCCAGCAGCTGGGCGGGACGGATGACCTTGAACACTGAAGCTTTCTTT. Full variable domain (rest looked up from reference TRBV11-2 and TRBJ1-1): EAGVAQSPRYKIIEKRQSVAFWCNPISGHATLYWYQQILGQGPKLLIQFQNNGVVDDSQLPKDRFSAERLKGVDSTLKIQPAKLEDSAVYLCASSWAGRMTLNTEAFFGQGTRLTVV.

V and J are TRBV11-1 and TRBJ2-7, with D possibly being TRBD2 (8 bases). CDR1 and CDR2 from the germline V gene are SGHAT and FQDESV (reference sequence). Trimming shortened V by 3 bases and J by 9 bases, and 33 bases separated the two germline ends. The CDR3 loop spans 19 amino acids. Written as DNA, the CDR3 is TGTGCCAGCAGCTTGGGGGCCCACGGGGCAGGGGGTCCCGGGGGGGGGCAGTACTTC. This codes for CASSLGAHGAGGPGGGQYF.

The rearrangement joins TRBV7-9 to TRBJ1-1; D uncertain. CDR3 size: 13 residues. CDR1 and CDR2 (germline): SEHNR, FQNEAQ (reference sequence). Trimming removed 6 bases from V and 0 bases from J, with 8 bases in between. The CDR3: CASRIQMNTEAFF. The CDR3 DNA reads TGTGCCAGCAGGATACAGATGAACACTGAAGCTTTCTTT.

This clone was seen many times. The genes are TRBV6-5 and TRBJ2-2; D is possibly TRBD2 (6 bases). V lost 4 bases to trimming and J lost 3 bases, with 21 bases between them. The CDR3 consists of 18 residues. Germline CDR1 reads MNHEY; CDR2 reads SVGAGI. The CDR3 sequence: CASSFGVQEGLYTGELFF. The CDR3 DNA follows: TGTGCCAGCAGTTTTGGAGTCCAAGAGGGACTTTACACCGGGGAGCTGTTTTTT.

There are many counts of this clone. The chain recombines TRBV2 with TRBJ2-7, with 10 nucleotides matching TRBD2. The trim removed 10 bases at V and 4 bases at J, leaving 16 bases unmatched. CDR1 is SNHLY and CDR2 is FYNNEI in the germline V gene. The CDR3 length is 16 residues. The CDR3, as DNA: TGTGCCACCTGGGGAGGAACCGGGACTAGCGTTTACGAGCAGTACTTC. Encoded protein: CATWGGTGTSVYEQYF.

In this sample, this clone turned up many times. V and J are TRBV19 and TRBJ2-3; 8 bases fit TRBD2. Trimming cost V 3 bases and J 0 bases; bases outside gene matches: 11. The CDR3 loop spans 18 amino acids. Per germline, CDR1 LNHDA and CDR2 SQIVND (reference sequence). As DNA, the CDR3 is TGTGCCAGTAGTATCACAGCTCTAGCGGGTACTAGCACAGATACGCAGTATTTT. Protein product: CASSITALAGTSTDTQYF.

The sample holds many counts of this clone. The CDR3 spells CASSVPRVLYGYTF. Written as DNA, the CDR3 is TGTGCCAGCAGTGTTCCGAGGGTCCTCTATGGCTACACCTTC. This rearrangement joins TRBV2 to TRBJ1-2; D not certain. Germline V gene lookup returns CDR1 SNHLY and CDR2 FYNNEI. V was clipped by 4 bases and J by 4 bases, with 13 bases between them. The CDR3 runs to 14 residues. Looking up the rest from reference TRBV2 and TRBJ1-2 gives the full variable domain: EPEVTQTPSHQVTQMGQEVILRCVPISNHLYFYWYRQILGQKVEFLVSFYNNEISEKSEIFDDQFSVERPDGSNFTLKIRSTKLEDSAMYFCASSVPRVLYGYTFGSGTRLTVV.

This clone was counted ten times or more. The CDR3: CSARDSGNSNQPQHF. CDR3 coding DNA: TGCAGTGCTAGAGATTCGGGGAATAGCAATCAGCCCCAGCATTTT. V is TRBV20-1 and J is TRBJ1-5; D is unclear. V lost 0 bases to trimming and J lost 0 bases, with 9 bases between them. Looked up from germline, CDR1 is DFQATT and CDR2 is SNEGSKA (reference sequence). CDR3 length: 15 residues.

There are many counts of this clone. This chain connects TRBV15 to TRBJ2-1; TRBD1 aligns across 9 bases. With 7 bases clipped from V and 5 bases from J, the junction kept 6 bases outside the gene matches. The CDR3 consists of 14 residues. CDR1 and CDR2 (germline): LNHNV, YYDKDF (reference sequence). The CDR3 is CATKTGGSNNEQFF. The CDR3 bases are TGTGCCACCAAAACAGGGGGCTCTAACAATGAGCAGTTCTTC. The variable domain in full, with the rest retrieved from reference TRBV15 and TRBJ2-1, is DAMVIQNPRYQVTQFGKPVTLSCSQTLNHNVMYWYQQKSSQAPKLLFHYYDKDFNNEADTPDNFQSRRPNTSFCFLDIRSPGLGDTAMYLCATKTGGSNNEQFFGPGTRLTVL.

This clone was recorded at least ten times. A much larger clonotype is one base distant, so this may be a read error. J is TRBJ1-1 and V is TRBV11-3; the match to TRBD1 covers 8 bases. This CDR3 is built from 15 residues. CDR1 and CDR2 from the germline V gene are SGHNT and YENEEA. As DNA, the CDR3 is TGTGCCAGCGGCTTACAGACAGGGGTGAACACTGAAGCTTTCTTT. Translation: CASGLQTGVNTEAFF.

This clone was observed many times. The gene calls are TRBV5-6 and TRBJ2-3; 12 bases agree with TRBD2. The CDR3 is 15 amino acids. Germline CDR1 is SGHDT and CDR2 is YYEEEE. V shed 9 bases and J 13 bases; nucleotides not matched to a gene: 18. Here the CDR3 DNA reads TGTGCCACCACCGCGGGACTCGGGCTAGCGGGGGGGGAGTATTTT. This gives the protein CATTAGLGLAGGEYF.

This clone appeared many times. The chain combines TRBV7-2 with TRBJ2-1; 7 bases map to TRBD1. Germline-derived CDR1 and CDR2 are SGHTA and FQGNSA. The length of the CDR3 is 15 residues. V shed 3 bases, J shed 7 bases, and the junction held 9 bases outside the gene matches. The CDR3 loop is CASSLTGTSGNEQFF. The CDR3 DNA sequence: TGTGCCAGCAGCTTGACAGGGACATCGGGGAATGAGCAGTTCTTC.

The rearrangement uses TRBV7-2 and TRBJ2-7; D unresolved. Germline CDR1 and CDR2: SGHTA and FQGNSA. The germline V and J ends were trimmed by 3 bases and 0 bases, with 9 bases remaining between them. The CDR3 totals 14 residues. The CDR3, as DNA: TGTGCCAGCAGCTTCGTGGGTGCCTCCTACGAGCAGTACTTC. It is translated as CASSFVGASYEQYF.

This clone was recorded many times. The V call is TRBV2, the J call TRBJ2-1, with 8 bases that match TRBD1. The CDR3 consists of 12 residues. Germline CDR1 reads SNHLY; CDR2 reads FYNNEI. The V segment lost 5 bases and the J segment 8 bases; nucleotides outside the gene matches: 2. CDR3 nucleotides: TGTGCCAGCAGTTTACAGGGGGATGAGCAGTTCTTC. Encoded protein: CASSLQGDEQFF.

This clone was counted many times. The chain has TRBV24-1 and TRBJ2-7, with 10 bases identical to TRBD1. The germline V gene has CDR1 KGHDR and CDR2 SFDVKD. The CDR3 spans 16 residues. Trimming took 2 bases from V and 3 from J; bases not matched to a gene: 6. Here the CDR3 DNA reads TGTGCCACCAGTGATTCCCGGACAGGGGGATTCTACGAGCAGTACTTC. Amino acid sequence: CATSDSRTGGFYEQYF.

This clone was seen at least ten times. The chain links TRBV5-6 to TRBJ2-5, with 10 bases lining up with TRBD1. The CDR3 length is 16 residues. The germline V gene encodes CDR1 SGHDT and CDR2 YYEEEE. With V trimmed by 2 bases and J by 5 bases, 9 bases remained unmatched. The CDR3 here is CASSLLVGQGEETQYF. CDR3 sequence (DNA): TGTGCCAGCAGCTTATTGGTCGGACAGGGGGAGGAGACCCAGTACTTC.

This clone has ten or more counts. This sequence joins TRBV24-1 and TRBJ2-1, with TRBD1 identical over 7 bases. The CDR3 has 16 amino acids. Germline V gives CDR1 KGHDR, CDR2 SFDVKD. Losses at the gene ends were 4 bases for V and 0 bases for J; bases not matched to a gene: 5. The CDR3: CATSDRGQSSYNEQFF. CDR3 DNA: TGTGCCACCAGTGACCGGGGACAGAGCTCCTACAATGAGCAGTTCTTC.

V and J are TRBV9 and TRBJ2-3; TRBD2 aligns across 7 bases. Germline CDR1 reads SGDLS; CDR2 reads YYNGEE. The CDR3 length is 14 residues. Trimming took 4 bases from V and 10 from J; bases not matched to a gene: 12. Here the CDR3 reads CASSYPTRDYSQYF. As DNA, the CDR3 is TGTGCCAGCAGCTACCCCACCCGGGACTACTCGCAGTATTTT.

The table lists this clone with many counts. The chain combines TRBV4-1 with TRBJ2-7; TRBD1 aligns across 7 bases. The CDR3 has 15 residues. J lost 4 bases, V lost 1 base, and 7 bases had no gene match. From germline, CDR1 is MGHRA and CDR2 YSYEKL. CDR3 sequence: CASSQALGQFYEQYF. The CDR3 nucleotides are TGCGCCAGCAGCCAAGCCTTGGGACAGTTTTACGAGCAGTACTTC.